The present entry profiles one TCR beta chain with its context. The data derive from a study of T cell responses to AZD1222 COVID-19 vaccine. The CDR3 length is 15 residues. V was pared by 2 bases and J by 4 bases, with 12 bases between. In germline, CDR1 is MNHNS, CDR2 SASEGT. Some clones are missing from TCRdb's copy, which holds only in-frame ones; the method was immunoSEQ multiplex PCR. The repertoire holds roughly 180,000 clones, approximately 90% seen once, with about 2.5% in the top ten. The chain employs TRBV6-1 and TRBJ1-5; D remains ambiguous. The sample was peripheral blood, taken on day 0 of AZD1222 vaccination. The sequence was obtained from an adult in good health. DNA for the CDR3: TGTGCCAGCAGTGAACCCGGGATATCGAATCAGCCCCAGCATTTT. Translating it yields CASSEPGISNQPQHF.